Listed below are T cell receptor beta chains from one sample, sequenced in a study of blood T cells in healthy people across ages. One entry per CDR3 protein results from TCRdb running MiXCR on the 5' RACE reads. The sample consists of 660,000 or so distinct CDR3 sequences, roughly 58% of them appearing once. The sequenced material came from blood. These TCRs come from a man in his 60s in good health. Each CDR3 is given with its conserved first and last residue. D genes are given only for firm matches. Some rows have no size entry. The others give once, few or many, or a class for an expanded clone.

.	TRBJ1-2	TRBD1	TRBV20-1	CSASPRTGRGYTF	TGCAGTGCTAGTCCCCGGACAGGCCGTGGCTACACCTTC
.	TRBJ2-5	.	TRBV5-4	CASSRVGAQQETQYF	TGTGCCAGCAGCCGCGTTGGGGCCCAACAAGAGACCCAGTACTTC
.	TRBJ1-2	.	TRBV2	CASGFGGRGGYTF	TGTGCCAGCGGCTTCGGGGGTCGTGGTGGCTACACCTTC
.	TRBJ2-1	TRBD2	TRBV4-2	CASSQALTSGVYNEQFF	TGTGCCAGCAGCCAAGCCCTAACTAGCGGGGTCTACAATGAGCAGTTCTTC
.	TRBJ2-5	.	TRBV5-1	CASSPFAASGNQETQYF	TGCGCCAGCAGCCCTTTCGCCGCCAGCGGTAATCAAGAGACCCAGTACTTC
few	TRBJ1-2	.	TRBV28	CASSLEPNYGYTF	TGTGCCAGCAGTTTGGAACCTAACTATGGCTACACCTTC
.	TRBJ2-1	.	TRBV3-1	CASSQVSIPYNEQFF	TGTGCCAGCAGCCAAGTCTCCATCCCCTACAATGAGCAGTTCTTC
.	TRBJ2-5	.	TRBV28	CASSVQALETQYF	TGTGCCAGCAGTGTTCAGGCGCTGGAGACCCAGTACTTC
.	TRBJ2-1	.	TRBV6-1	CGTREAGHNEQFF	TGTGGCACAAGGGAGGCGGGCCACAATGAGCAGTTCTTC
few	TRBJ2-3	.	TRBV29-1	CSVESNVQYF	TGCAGCGTTGAATCGAATGTGCAGTATTTT
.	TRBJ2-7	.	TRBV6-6	CASDRDGTYEQYF	TGTGCCAGCGACCGGGACGGAACCTACGAGCAGTACTTC
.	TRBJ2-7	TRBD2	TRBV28	CASTSSGAGGYEQYF	TGTGCCAGCACTTCCTCTGGAGCGGGGGGCTACGAGCAGTACTTC
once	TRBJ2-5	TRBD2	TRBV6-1	CASSRSSGGETQYF	TGTGCCAGCAGTCGTAGTAGCGGGGGAGAGACCCAGTACTTC
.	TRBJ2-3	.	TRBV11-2	CASTKRRDPFTDTQYF	TGTGCCAGCACTAAGCGCCGGGACCCTTTCACAGATACGCAGTATTTT
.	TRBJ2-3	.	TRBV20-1	CSARNGDTQYF	TGCAGTGCTAGAAACGGGGATACGCAGTATTTT